This T cell receptor (beta chain) emerged from a study of blood T cell repertoires in COVID-19 (TCRdb year 2020). For the wider study: Samples covering the acute and convalescent phases of COVID-19 were provided by collaborators in the United States, Italy and Spain. The material from the prospective study consisted of cDNA or gDNA derived from T cells, B-cell-depleted T cells, or PBMCs. Subjects who had been exposed to COVID-19, were actively infected with it, or had recovered from it provided the deeply sampled blood TCRbeta repertoires that made up the dataset. The repertoires were released in a freely available public database intended as a resource for research on the immune response to SARS-CoV-2. The samples were drawn from the first 160 participants of the ongoing ImmuneRACE study and from 950 to 1,500 subjects provided by 6 global collaborators. Sample metadata almost always included a de-identified subject ID, COVID-19 status, age in years and sex. Where HLA class I and class II types were available, the types were taken from metadata supplied by the sample provider, not from assay-based typing.

The immunoSEQ Assay, a bias-controlled multiplex PCR, was used to amplify TCRbeta CDR3 regions from genomic DNA. The paper's data handling went like this. The number of nucleated cells in each sample was estimated by amplification of reference gene primers within the assay. Sequence reads were collapsed and filtered to measure the absolute abundance of every unique TCRbeta CDR3 rearrangement. Productive Simpson clonality was computed per sample as the square root of Simpson's diversity index over productive rearrangements. TCRdb took over this immuneACCESS table, retaining in-frame rearrangements with V and J assigned. Such tables are incomplete; in checked studies, under half of the missing clones stem from an unresolved V gene, and the remainder is unexplained. That table is the source of V, J and clone size, and D and trimming were worked out from the DNA. For this sample the table gives about 130,000 clones, of which 80% to 95% were detected only once. The top ten clones comprise about 2% of the sample.

About this clone itself: The antigen it recognizes is unknown. It has no much larger one-base neighbor in the sample; base qualities were not kept.

General conclusions and limits of the study: The amount of clinical and demographic metadata varied by source and participant and was provided uncurated.

One collaborating source in Seattle enrolled patients while the patients were actively infected and followed the patients over time throughout the course of disease. Whole blood was collected in K2EDTA tubes by collaborating institutions according to the institutions' own protocols. For TCRbeta analysis, collaborators shipped samples in one of three forms: frozen whole blood, isolated PBMCs, or DNA extracted from either of those sample types. Material: peripheral blood. This sequence originates from a man aged 50 or older with COVID-19, enrolled during active disease.

The base sequence is TGTGCCAGCAGTCGACTAGCGGGAGGTAGCACAGATACGCAGTATTTT. Protein translation: CASSRLAGGSTDTQYF. The chain was built from TRBV6-6 and TRBJ2-3; TRBD2 fits 13 bases in the junction. Counted from cysteine to phenylalanine, this CDR3 has 16 amino acids. Kept here is only the CDR3 DNA, which spans 48 bases and is read in frame from base 1. The germline V end is reduced by 5 bases and the J end by 0 bases; junction bases left unmatched: 2. The germline V gene (reference sequence) provides CDR1 MNHNY and CDR2 SVGAGI.